A selection of T cell receptor beta chains follows, all from one sample in a study of blood T cell repertoires in COVID-19. Using immunoSEQ multiplex PCR, the repertoire was profiled, and TCRdb retains in-frame clones only, with some absent. The repertoire holds nearly 60,000 clones, with around 90% as singletons. Specimen: peripheral blood. These receptors all come from a man in his 60s with active COVID-19. Both conserved end residues are part of each CDR3.

j_gene	v_gene	CDR3aa
TRBJ2-7	TRBV5-8	CASSWGLAGEQYF
TRBJ1-6	TRBV4-3	CASSQDIGTGNNSPLHF
TRBJ1-6	TRBV5-6	CASTYGQVPSPLHF
TRBJ2-5	TRBV6-5	CASSYGGAESQETQYF
TRBJ1-5	TRBV19	CASNPRAHQPQHF
TRBJ2-1	TRBV11-3	CASSLTGTSGDVPYNEQFF
TRBJ2-7	TRBV10-3	CATGQGERYEQYF
TRBJ1-1	TRBV25-1	CASSDDRTGMNTEAFF
TRBJ2-6	TRBV27	CASSLKPSGANVLTF
TRBJ1-3	TRBV6-5	CASSYSIGAGNTIYF
TRBJ2-1	TRBV19	CASKGQLAGDNEQFF
TRBJ2-2	TRBV3-1/TRBV3-2	CASMHGGGELFF
TRBJ2-7	TRBV3-1/TRBV3-2	CASSQDPGHRYEQYF
TRBJ2-3	TRBV5-6	CASSLVSEGDTQYF
TRBJ1-1	TRBV19	CASGQGAVGDFF
TRBJ1-4	TRBV28	CASSLSQVNEKLFF
TRBJ2-2	TRBV11-3	CASSLLPGGFTGELFF
TRBJ2-1	TRBV2	CASNRLAGGHEGQFF
TRBJ1-5	TRBV12-3/TRBV12-4	CASSQSNQPQHF
TRBJ1-1	TRBV30	CAWSVENEAFF
TRBJ1-1	TRBV6-6	CASSYYGQGNTEAFF
TRBJ2-5	TRBV28	CASTQGQGLRETQYF
TRBJ2-2	TRBV30	CAWKTWGGWTGELFF
TRBJ1-1	TRBV6-5	CASSTRGNTEAFF
TRBJ2-5	TRBV5-1	CASGQPETQYF
TRBJ2-7	TRBV9	CASSVSGSFAGGYEQYF
TRBJ2-2	TRBV7-9	CASRPPGLPFQNTGELFF
TRBJ2-7	TRBV5-4	CASSPGGARGITYEQYF
TRBJ2-3	TRBV5-4	CASSSGLAGGIDTQYF
TRBJ1-1	TRBV11-1	CASRRQGSMNTEAFF
TRBJ2-3	TRBV6-5	CASSYSGLGTDTQYF
TRBJ1-6	TRBV6-1	CASSAGQGASYNSPLHF
TRBJ2-2	TRBV30	CGRTGVTGELFF
TRBJ2-7	TRBV18	CASSPTAYEQYF
TRBJ2-7	TRBV19	CASSIGPGVNEQYF
TRBJ1-1	TRBV23-1	CASSQYALQGHTEAFF
TRBJ1-5	TRBV28	CASSTTGGAGNQPQHF
TRBJ2-7	TRBV28	CASIWGQGTYEQYF
TRBJ2-3	TRBV28	CASRTQLDTQYF
TRBJ2-3	TRBV24-1	CATSDSRLAGAYTDTQYF
TRBJ2-5	TRBV5-1	CASSLGLTAGETQYF
TRBJ2-5	TRBV9	CASSKAGGPQETQYF